Below are 17 T cell receptor beta chains sequenced from a single sample in a study of blood T cells in healthy people across ages. It was with a sample-barcoded 5' primer and a J-beta primer mix that a second PCR of roughly 7 to 12 cycles was run. TCRdb processed the 5' RACE reads anew with MiXCR; each CDR3 protein has one entry. The data show 650,000 to 1,000,000 distinct CDR3 sequences, under 40% seen once. The specimen was blood. The receptor set was obtained from a man aged 18 to 30 in good health.

This clonotype occurred a few times. An end of the junction does not agree with germline; a read error may underlie this. This rearrangement joins TRBV24-1 to TRBJ2-3; D remains ambiguous. The length of the CDR3 is 13 residues. CDR1 is KGHDR, CDR2 SFDVKD, per germline. The CDR3 loop reads CATSDPFWDRQYF. As DNA, the CDR3 is TGTGCCACCAGTGACCCCTTCTGGGATAGGCAGTATTTT.

With respect to this clonotype: One end of the junction is discordant with germline, which a read error may explain. The chain recombines TRBV4-2 with TRBJ2-1, with 7 bases identical to TRBD1. This CDR3 contains 15 residues. Germline lookup yields CDR1 LGHNA and CDR2 YNFKEQ. CDR3: CANSQVRDSYNEQFF. DNA of the CDR3: TGTGCCAACAGCCAAGTACGGGACAGTTACAATGAGCAGTTCTTC.

This chain joins TRBV7-6 and TRBJ2-5; 7 bases are shared with TRBD2. CDR1 is SGHVS and CDR2 is FNYEAQ in the germline V gene. The CDR3 consists of 15 residues. With 5 bases clipped from V and 11 bases from J, the junction kept 17 bases outside the gene matches. CDR3 DNA sequence: TGTGCCAGCAGCCTAGACGGCGGGAGCTCTCGGGAGCAGTACTTC. Translation: CASSLDGGSSREQYF. Supplemented by reference TRBV7-6 and TRBJ2-5, the full variable domain reads GAGVSQSPRYKVTKRGQDVALRCDPISGHVSLYWYRQALGQGPEFLTYFNYEAQQDKSGLPNDRFSAERPEGSISTLTIQRTEQRDSAMYRCASSLDGGSSREQYFGPGTRLLVL.

This clonotype showed up just a few times. The genes are TRBV25-1 and TRBJ1-5; D possibly corresponds to TRBD1 (5 bases). This CDR3 has 15 amino acids. Trimming took off 4 bases at V and 1 base at J, with 11 bases between the two ends. Germline V gene sequence: CDR1 MGHDK, CDR2 SYGVNS. CDR3 DNA sequence: TGTGCCAGCAGTGCGGCAGGGACGAGCAATCAGCCCCAGCATTTT. This encodes CASSAAGTSNQPQHF. Full variable domain (remainder filled in from reference TRBV25-1 and TRBJ1-5): EADIYQTPRYLVIGTGKKITLECSQTMGHDKMYWYQQDPGMELHLIHYSYGVNSTEKGDLSSESTVSRIRTEHFPLTLESARPSHTSQYLCASSAAGTSNQPQHFGDGTRLSIL.

V gene TRBV5-1 combines with J gene TRBJ1-1; D remains unclear. The CDR3 runs 13 residues. The V end lost 4 bases, the J end lost 8 bases, and 15 bases lay between the germline ends. Germline assignment: CDR1 SGHRS and CDR2 YFSETQ. DNA for the CDR3: TGCGCCAGCAGCCCGGGAGCCCCAGAAGAAGCTTTCTTT. Amino acids: CASSPGAPEEAFF.

This rearrangement joins TRBV6-5 to TRBJ2-7, with D possibly matching TRBD1 (5 bases). Germline loops: CDR1 MNHEY, CDR2 SVGAGI. The CDR3 is 11 amino acids. Trimming took 3 bases from V and 9 from J, leaving 9 bases between them. The CDR3 is CASSYGQGQYF. The CDR3 DNA follows: TGTGCCAGCAGTTATGGGCAGGGGCAGTACTTC.

This clonotype turned up a few times. The CDR3 sequence: CASSLDSPRTEAFF. In DNA form, the CDR3 reads TGCGCCAGCAGCTTGGACAGCCCGAGGACTGAAGCTTTCTTT. This chain joins TRBV5-1 and TRBJ1-1; unclear D gene. V was trimmed by 0 bases and J by 5 bases, leaving 11 bases between them. The CDR3 runs 14 residues. Germline assignment: CDR1 SGHRS and CDR2 YFSETQ.

This clonotype was seen a few times. J is TRBJ2-3 and V is TRBV19, with D unclear. The V end lost 0 bases, the J end lost 1 base, and 5 bases lay between the germline ends. The CDR3 is 14 amino acids. CDR1 is LNHDA, CDR2 SQIVND, per germline (reference sequence). The CDR3 region is CASSIDGRTDTQYF. The CDR3 nucleotides read TGTGCCAGTAGTATAGACGGTCGCACAGATACGCAGTATTTT.

This chain joins TRBV11-2 and TRBJ2-1; possible D gene TRBD1, 6 bases. The CDR3 length is 16 residues. CDR1 is SGHAT, CDR2 FQNNGV, per germline. V dropped 4 bases and J dropped 3 bases, with 16 bases sitting between them. The CDR3 nucleotides read TGTGCCAGCAGCTATAACAGGGACCTGATCTACAATGAGCAGTTCTTC. Protein: CASSYNRDLIYNEQFF.

This rearrangement joins TRBV7-6 to TRBJ1-1, with 8 bases identical to TRBD1. This CDR3 region has 15 residues. J was trimmed by 0 bases and V by 5 bases; bases with no gene match: 5. Per the germline V gene, CDR1 is SGHVS and CDR2 is FNYEAQ. The CDR3 is CASSKGTGMNTEAFF. For the CDR3, the DNA is TGTGCCAGCAGCAAAGGGACAGGAATGAACACTGAAGCTTTCTTT.

In this sample, this clonotype turned up a few times. This chain uses TRBV20-1 with TRBJ2-5; either TRBD1 or TRBD2 may supply D (6 bases each). CDR3 length: 13 residues. V lost 3 bases to trimming and J lost 3 bases, with 11 bases between them. The germline V gene encodes CDR1 DFQATT and CDR2 SNEGSKA (reference sequence). The CDR3 is CSASGGRKETQYF. CDR3 coding DNA: TGCAGTGCTAGCGGGGGCCGGAAAGAGACCCAGTACTTC.

The chain combines TRBV7-2 with TRBJ1-6; 8 positions match TRBD1. After removal of 2 bases from V and 7 bases from J, the junction contained 10 bases not matched to a gene. The CDR3 sequence is 17 residues long. Germline assignment: CDR1 SGHTA and CDR2 FQGNSA. The CDR3 region is CASSLRFPGQGNSPLHF. In DNA, the CDR3 is TGTGCCAGCAGCTTAAGATTCCCTGGACAGGGAAATTCACCCCTCCACTTT.

The chain recombines TRBV20-1 with TRBJ2-7; D is unresolved. V was pared by 7 bases and J by 7 bases, with 14 bases between. CDR1 and CDR2 (germline): DFQATT, SNEGSKA (reference sequence). The CDR3 contains 11 residues. CDR3 nucleotide sequence: TGCAGTGTTGAACAGATCAATGAGCAGTACTTC. This codes for CSVEQINEQYF.

The chain links TRBV5-1 to TRBJ2-5, with a possible D match to TRBD2 (6 bases). The CDR3 has 14 amino acids. CDR1 SGHRS and CDR2 YFSETQ come from the germline V gene. The V end lost 0 bases, the J end lost 4 bases, and 10 bases lay between the germline ends. In DNA, the CDR3 is TGCGCCAGCAGCTTGGGTGGGACTCCAGAGACCCAGTACTTC. Translation: CASSLGGTPETQYF. Combining the CDR3 with reference TRBV5-1 and TRBJ2-5 gives the whole variable domain KAGVTQTPRYLIKTRGQQVTLSCSPISGHRSVSWYQQTPGQGLQFLFEYFSETQRNKGNFPGRFSGRQFSNSRSEMNVSTLELGDSALYLCASSLGGTPETQYFGPGTRLLVL.

Notes on this clonotype: Given a much more abundant clone one base away, this may be a read error. As DNA, the CDR3 is TGCGCCAGCAGCCAAGGGACTAGGACAGATACGCAGTATTTT. Its protein is CASSQGTRTDTQYF. The chain couples TRBV4-3 to TRBJ2-3; 7 bases are a match to TRBD2. J lost 3 bases, V lost 1 base, and 1 base had no gene match. Looked up from germline, CDR1 is LGHNA and CDR2 is YSLEER. The length of the CDR3 is 14 residues.

This clonotype was counted at least ten times. The genes are TRBV20-1 and TRBJ2-7; D is tentatively TRBD1 or TRBD2 (5 bases each). Germline CDR1 reads DFQATT; CDR2 reads SNEGSKA (reference sequence). V lost 5 bases to trimming and J lost 3 bases, with 14 bases between them. The CDR3 consists of 13 residues. CDR3 nucleotide sequence: TGCAGTGCTCGGGACGCTTTTAACTACGAGCAGTACTTC. Translating it yields CSARDAFNYEQYF.

The V call is TRBV4-1, the J call TRBJ2-1, with TRBD2 as a possible D gene (5 bases). Near its end, the DNA agrees better with TRBJ2-7, so the J call may be wrong. The CDR3 consists of 16 residues. Germline V gene sequence: CDR1 MGHRA, CDR2 YSYEKL. CDR3 amino acids: CASSQDERSSYNEQYF. In DNA, the CDR3 is TGCGCCAGCAGCCAAGATGAGCGGAGCTCCTACAATGAGCAGTACTTC.